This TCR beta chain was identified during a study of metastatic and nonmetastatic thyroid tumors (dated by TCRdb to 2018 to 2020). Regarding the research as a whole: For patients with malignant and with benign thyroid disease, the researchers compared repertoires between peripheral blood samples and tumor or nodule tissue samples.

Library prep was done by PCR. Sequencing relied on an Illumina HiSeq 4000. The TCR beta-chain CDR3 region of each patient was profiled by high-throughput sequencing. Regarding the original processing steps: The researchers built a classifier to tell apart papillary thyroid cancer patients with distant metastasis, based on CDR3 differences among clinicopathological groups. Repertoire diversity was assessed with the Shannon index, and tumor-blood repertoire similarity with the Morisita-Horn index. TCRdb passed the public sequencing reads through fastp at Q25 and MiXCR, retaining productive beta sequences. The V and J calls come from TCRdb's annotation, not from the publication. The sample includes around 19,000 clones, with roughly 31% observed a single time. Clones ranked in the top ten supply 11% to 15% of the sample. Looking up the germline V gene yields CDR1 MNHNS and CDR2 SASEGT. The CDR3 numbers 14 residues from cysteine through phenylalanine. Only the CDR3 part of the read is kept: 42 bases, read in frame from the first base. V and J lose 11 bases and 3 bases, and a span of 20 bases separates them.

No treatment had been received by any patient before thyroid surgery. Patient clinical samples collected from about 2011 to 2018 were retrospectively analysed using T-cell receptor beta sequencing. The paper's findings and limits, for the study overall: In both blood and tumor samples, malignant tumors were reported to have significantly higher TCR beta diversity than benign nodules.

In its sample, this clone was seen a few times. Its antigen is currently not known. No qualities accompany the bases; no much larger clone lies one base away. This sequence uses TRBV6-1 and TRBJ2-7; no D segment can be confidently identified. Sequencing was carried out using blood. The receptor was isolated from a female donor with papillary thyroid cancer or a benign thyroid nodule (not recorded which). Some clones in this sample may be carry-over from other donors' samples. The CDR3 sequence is CAANLRHLDYEQYF. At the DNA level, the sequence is TGTGCCGCAAACCTCAGACATTTAGACTACGAGCAGTACTTC.